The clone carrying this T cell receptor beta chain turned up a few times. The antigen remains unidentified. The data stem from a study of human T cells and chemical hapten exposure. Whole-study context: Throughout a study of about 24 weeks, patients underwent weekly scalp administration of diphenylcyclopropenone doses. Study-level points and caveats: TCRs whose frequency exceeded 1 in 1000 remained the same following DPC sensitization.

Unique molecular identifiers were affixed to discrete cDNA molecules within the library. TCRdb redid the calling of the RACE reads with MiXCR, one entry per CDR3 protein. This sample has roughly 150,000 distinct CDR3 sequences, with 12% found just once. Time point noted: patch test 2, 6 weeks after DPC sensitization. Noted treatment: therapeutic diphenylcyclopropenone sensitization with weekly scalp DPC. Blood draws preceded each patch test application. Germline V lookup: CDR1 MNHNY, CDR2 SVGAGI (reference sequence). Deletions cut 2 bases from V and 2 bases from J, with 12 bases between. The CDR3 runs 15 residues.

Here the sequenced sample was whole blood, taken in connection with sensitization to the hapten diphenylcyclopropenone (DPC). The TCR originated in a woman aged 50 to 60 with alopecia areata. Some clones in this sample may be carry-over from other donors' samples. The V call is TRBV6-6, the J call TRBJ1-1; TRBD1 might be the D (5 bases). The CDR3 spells CASSYGGAPNTEAFF. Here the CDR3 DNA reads TGTGCCAGCAGTTACGGCGGGGCCCCTAACACTGAAGCTTTCTTT.